This T cell receptor (beta chain) stems from a study of PD-1 blockade in mismatch repair-deficient tumors (dated by TCRdb to about 2017). Regarding the research as a whole: Between September 2013 and 2016, the trial enrolled 86 consecutive patients with roughly eleven types of mismatch repair-deficient cancer, all of whom had received prior treatment and were progressing. Tumor-associated T cell clones in the peripheral blood of patients responding to PD-1 blockade were tracked using deep sequencing of TCR CDR3 regions. Overall study results and their limits: Of about 7 peptides, a few triggered clonal expansion, producing 142 unique blood TCRs, of which about 7 were also present in tumor, and every positive peptide came from a frameshift mutation. Clones residing in the tumor, which were often undetectable in blood before treatment, expanded quickly after pembrolizumab and then contracted, generally before radiologic responses.

Remarks on this clone: Its antigen is unknown. Base qualities are not at hand, and no much larger clone is one base apart.

The sample's time point label, decoded: 10-day in vitro stimulation with candidate neoantigen peptide 6. For every enrolled patient, mismatch repair deficiency was confirmed by either polymerase chain reaction or immunohistochemistry. TCR sequencing was carried out for three patients who responded to pembrolizumab therapy. Roughly seven ELISpot-reactive candidate neoantigen peptides were each used in an approximately nine-day in vitro stimulation before TCR sequencing. A control culture without peptide was run identically and served as baseline for clone fold-change calculations. Pembrolizumab PD-1 blockade was prospectively tested in advanced mismatch repair-deficient cancers, regardless of tissue of origin, in the phase II trial. Via the germline V gene, CDR1 is KGHSH and CDR2 LQKENI. The CDR3 starts with the cysteine, ends with the phenylalanine, and has 12 residues. Only the CDR3 DNA stays, 36 bases, in frame from base 1. Relative to germline, V is 5 bases shorter and J is 1 base shorter, with 5 bases between their ends.

The library was prepared using the immunoSEQ multiplex PCR assay. On the authors' methods: Clones were defined as neoantigen-specific by significant expansion to the relevant peptide and no significant expansion to any other tested peptide. In TCRdb, the immuneACCESS table is reduced to in-frame sequences with V and J assigned. These tables do not hold every clone; where another copy was compared, an unresolved V gene accounts for under half, and the others remain unexplained. Clonal size and the V and J genes are those of that table, whereas D and trimming came from the DNA. For this sample the table gives about 14,000 clones, of which around 87% were detected only once. Of the sample, 3.5% to 5% falls within the top ten clones.

The sample consisted of cells cultured in vitro, taken from a patient treated with pembrolizumab. The sequence derives from an adult with mismatch repair-deficient cancer. The V gene is TRBV18 and the J gene is TRBJ1-2, with the D gene not clear enough to name. The sequence in DNA is TGTGCCAGCTCAGGAATTAACTATGGCTACACCTTC. Its protein is CASSGINYGYTF.